This TCR beta chain was identified in a study of blood T cells in healthy people across ages. The authors ran a second PCR of about 7 to 11 cycles using a sample-barcoded 5' primer and a J-beta primer mix. Each CDR3 protein is one row after TCRdb ran MiXCR on the 5' RACE reads. The data contain around 870,000 distinct CDR3 sequences, 29% of them singletons. The sequence came from a woman older than 75 in good health. The specimen sequenced was blood.

The CDR3 nucleotides are TGTGCCAGCAGTGACTCTACAGGGAGTCATGAGCAGTTCTTC. Protein: CASSDSTGSHEQFF. The gene calls are TRBV6-4 and TRBJ2-1, with D possibly TRBD1 on 6 matching bases. This CDR3 spans 14 amino acids. Trimming took 0 bases from V and 8 from J, leaving 11 bases between them. Germline CDR1 MRHNA, CDR2 SNTAGT.